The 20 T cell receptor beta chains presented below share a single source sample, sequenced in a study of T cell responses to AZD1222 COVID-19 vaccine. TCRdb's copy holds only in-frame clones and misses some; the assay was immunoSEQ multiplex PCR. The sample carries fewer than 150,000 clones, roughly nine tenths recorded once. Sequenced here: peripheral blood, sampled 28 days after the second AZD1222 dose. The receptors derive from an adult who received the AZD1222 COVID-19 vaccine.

The CDR3 coding sequence is TGTGCCAGCAGCCGACCCAGCACTAATGAAAAACTGTTTTTT. It specifies CASSRPSTNEKLFF. The V and J genes are TRBV4-2 and TRBJ1-4; D remains ambiguous. CDR1 is LGHNA, CDR2 YNFKEQ, per germline. With 4 bases removed from V and 2 bases from J, the gap between germline ends came to 8 bases. This CDR3 region has 14 residues.

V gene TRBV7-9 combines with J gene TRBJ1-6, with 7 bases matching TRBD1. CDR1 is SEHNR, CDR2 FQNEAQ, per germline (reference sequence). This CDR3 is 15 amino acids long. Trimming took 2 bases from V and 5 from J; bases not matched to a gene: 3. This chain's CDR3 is CASSLSRGNNSPLHF. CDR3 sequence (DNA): TGTGCCAGCAGCTTAAGCAGGGGGAATAATTCACCCCTCCACTTT.

The CDR3 DNA is TGTGCCAGCAGCTTCCGGACCGCTACCTACGAGCAGTACTTC. Translated: CASSFRTATYEQYF. The gene calls are TRBV5-5 and TRBJ2-7, with D unclear. The CDR3 totals 14 residues. V was shortened by 2 bases and J by 2 bases, with 11 bases between the two germline ends. The germline CDR1 and CDR2 sequences are SGHKS and YYEKEE (reference sequence).

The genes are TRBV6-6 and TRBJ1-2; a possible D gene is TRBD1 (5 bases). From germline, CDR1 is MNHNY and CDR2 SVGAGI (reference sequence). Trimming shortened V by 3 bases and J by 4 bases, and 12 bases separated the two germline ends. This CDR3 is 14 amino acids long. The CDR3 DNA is TGTGCCAGCAGTTATGGGTCAGGGATCTATGGCTACACCTTC. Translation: CASSYGSGIYGYTF.

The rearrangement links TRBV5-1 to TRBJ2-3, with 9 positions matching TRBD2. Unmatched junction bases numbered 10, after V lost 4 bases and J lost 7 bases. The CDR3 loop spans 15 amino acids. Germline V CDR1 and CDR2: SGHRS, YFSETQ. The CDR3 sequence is CASSQGLASMYTQYF. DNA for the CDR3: TGCGCCAGCAGCCAGGGACTAGCCTCCATGTATACGCAGTATTTT.

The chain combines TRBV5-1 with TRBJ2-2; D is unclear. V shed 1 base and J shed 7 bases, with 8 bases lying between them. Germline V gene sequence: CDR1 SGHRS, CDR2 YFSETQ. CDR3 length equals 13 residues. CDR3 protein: CASSLRMLGELFF. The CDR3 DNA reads TGCGCCAGCAGCTTGCGCATGCTCGGGGAGCTGTTTTTT. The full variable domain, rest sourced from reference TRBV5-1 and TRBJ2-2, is KAGVTQTPRYLIKTRGQQVTLSCSPISGHRSVSWYQQTPGQGLQFLFEYFSETQRNKGNFPGRFSGRQFSNSRSEMNVSTLELGDSALYLCASSLRMLGELFFGEGSRLTVL.

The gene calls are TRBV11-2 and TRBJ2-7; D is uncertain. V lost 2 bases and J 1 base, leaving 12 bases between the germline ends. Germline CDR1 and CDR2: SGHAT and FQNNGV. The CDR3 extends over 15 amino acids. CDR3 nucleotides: TGTGCCAGCAGCTTATATCGGGTGGGGTCCTACGAGCAGTACTTC. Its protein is CASSLYRVGSYEQYF.

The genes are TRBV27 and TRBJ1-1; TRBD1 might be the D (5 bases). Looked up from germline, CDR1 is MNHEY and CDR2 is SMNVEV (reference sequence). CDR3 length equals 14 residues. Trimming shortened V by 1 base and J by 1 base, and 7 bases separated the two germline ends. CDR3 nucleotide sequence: TGTGCCAGCAGTTTATGGGGCCAGAACACTGAAGCTTTCTTT. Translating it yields CASSLWGQNTEAFF.

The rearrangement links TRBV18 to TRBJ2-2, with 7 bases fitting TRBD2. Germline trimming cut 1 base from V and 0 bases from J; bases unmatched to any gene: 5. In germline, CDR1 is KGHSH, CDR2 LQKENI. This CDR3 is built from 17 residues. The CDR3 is CASSPQGGSSNTGELFF. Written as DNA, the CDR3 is TGTGCCAGCTCACCACAGGGAGGGTCGTCGAACACCGGGGAGCTGTTTTTT.

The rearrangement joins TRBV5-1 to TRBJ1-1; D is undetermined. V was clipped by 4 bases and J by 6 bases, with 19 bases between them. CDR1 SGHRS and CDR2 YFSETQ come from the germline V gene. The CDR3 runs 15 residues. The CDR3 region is CASSPRPERGAEAFF. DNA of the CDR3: TGCGCCAGCAGCCCCAGACCGGAGCGAGGTGCTGAAGCTTTCTTT.

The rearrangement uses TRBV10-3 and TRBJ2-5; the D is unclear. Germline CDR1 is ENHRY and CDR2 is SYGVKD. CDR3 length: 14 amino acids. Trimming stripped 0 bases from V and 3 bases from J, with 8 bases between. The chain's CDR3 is CAISESIRKETQYF. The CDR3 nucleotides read TGTGCCATCAGTGAGTCGATCAGAAAAGAGACCCAGTACTTC.

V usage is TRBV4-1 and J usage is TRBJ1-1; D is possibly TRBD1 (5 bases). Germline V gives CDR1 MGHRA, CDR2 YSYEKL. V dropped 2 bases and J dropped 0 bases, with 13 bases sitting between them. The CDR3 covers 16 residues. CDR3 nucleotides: TGCGCCAGCAGCCAACCGGGGCAGGGCGTGAACACTGAAGCTTTCTTT. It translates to CASSQPGQGVNTEAFF.

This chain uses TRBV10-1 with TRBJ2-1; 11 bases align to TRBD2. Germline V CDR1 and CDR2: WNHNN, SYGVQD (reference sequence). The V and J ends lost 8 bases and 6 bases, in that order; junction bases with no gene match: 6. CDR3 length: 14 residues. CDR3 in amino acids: CASRSGRASNEQFF. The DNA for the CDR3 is TGCGCCAGCCGTAGCGGGAGGGCCAGCAATGAGCAGTTCTTC.

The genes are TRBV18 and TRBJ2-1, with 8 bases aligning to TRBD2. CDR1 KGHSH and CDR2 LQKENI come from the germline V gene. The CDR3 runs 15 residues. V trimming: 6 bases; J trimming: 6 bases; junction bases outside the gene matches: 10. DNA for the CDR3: TGTGCCAGCTCCACAAAAAGGGCGGGGGGCAATGAGCAGTTCTTC. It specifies CASSTKRAGGNEQFF. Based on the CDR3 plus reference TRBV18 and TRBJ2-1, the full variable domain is NAGVMQNPRHLVRRRGQEARLRCSPMKGHSHVYWYRQLPEEGLKFMVYLQKENIIDESGMPKERFSAEFPKEGPSILRIQQVVRGDSAAYFCASSTKRAGGNEQFFGPGTRLTVL.

This chain's CDR3 is CASSPTIQGTLHF. In DNA, the CDR3 is TGCGCCAGCAGCCCGACAATCCAGGGGACCCTCCACTTT. The V and J genes are TRBV4-1 and TRBJ1-6; a possible D gene is TRBD1 (6 bases). Germline V CDR1 and CDR2: MGHRA, YSYEKL. The CDR3 has 13 amino acids. V lost 4 bases to trimming and J lost 14 bases, with 15 bases between them.

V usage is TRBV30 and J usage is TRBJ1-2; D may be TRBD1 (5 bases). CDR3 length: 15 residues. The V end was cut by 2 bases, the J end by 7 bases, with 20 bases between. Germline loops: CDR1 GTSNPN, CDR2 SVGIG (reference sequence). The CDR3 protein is CAWSIGGGSGSGYTF. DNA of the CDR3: TGTGCCTGGAGTATCGGGGGGGGAAGTGGTAGTGGCTACACCTTC.

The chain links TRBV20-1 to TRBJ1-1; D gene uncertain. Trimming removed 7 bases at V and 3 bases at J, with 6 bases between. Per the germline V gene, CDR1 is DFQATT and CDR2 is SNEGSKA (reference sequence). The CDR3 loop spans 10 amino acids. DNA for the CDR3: TGCAGTGTTGGGGACACTGAAGCTTTCTTT. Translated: CSVGDTEAFF.

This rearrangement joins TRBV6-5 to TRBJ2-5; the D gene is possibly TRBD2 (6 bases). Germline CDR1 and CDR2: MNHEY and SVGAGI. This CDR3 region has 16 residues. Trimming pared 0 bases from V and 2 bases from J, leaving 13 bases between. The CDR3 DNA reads TGTGCCAGCAGTTACTCGAAATCCGGGACTCAAGAGACCCAGTACTTC. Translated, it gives CASSYSKSGTQETQYF.

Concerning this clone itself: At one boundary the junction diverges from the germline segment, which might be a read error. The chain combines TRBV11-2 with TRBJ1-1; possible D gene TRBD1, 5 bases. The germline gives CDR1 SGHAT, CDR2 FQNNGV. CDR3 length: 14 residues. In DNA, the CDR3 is TGTGCCACCAGCTTAGCCAGGGAGAACACTGAAGCTTTCTTT. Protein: CATSLARENTEAFF. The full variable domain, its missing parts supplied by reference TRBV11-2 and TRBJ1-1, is EAGVAQSPRYKIIEKRQSVAFWCNPISGHATLYWYQQILGQGPKLLIQFQNNGVVDDSQLPKDRFSAERLKGVDSTLKIQPAKLEDSAVYLCATSLARENTEAFFGQGTRLTVV.

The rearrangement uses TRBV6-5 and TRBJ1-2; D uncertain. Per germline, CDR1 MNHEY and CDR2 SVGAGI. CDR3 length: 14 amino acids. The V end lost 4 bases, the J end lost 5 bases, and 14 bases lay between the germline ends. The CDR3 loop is CASSSVPGKYGYTF. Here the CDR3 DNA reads TGTGCCAGCAGTTCGGTCCCCGGTAAATATGGCTACACCTTC.